The 25 T cell receptor beta chains in this list originate from one sample, sequenced in a study of beta chain features in type 1 diabetes. The authors reverse transcribed all of the isolated RNA, so sequencing captured expressed TCRB transcripts. TCRdb's copy holds only in-frame clones and misses some; the assay was immunoSEQ multiplex PCR. The sample has roughly 300,000 clones; 13% to 15% are singletons. Their target antigens are unknown. Study-wide results and caveats: In all four CD4+ subsets, TCRB CDR3 length was significantly, moderately reduced in type 1 diabetes.

The sample comprised naive CD4+ T cells from blood. The receptors shown here come from a man aged 30 to 39 with type 1 diabetes.

The gene calls are TRBV5-1 and TRBJ1-5; tentatively, D is TRBD1 (6 bases). The CDR3 is 13 amino acids. Trimming took 5 bases from V and 2 from J, leaving 8 bases between them. Germline loops: CDR1 SGHRS, CDR2 YFSETQ. The CDR3, as DNA: TGCGCCAGCAGTCGACAGGGCAATCAGCCCCAGCATTTT. Amino acid sequence: CASSRQGNQPQHF.

This rearrangement joins TRBV19 to TRBJ1-1; no reliable D call. The CDR3 sequence is 11 residues long. Germline V lookup: CDR1 LNHDA, CDR2 SQIVND (reference sequence). Trimming cost V 5 bases and J 3 bases, with 4 bases left between them. CDR3 sequence (DNA): TGTGCCAGTAGTTCTTACACTGAAGCTTTCTTT. Translating gives CASSSYTEAFF. The full variable domain, in which reference TRBV19 and TRBJ1-1 provide the parts outside the CDR3, is DGGITQSPKYLFRKEGQNVTLSCEQNLNHDAMYWYRQDPGQGLRLIYYSQIVNDFQKGDIAEGYSVSREKKESFPLTVTSAQKNPTAFYLCASSSYTEAFFGQGTRLTVV.

V and J are TRBV9 and TRBJ2-1; D is possibly TRBD1 (6 bases). Germline CDR1 SGDLS, CDR2 YYNGEE. The ends were cut back, 0 bases at V and 10 bases at J, with 20 bases in the middle. This CDR3 has 16 amino acids. This chain's CDR3 is CASSVGEQGRSSEQFF. The CDR3 region has the DNA TGTGCCAGCAGCGTAGGGGAACAGGGCAGGTCCAGCGAGCAGTTCTTC.

The V call is TRBV7-2, the J call TRBJ2-2; 10 bases line up with TRBD2. The trim removed 6 bases at V and 1 base at J, leaving 2 bases unmatched. Per the germline V gene, CDR1 is SGHTA and CDR2 is FQGNSA. The CDR3 has 15 amino acids. In DNA form, the CDR3 reads TGTGCCAGCAGTCGACTAGCGGGGAACACCGGGGAGCTGTTTTTT. This encodes CASSRLAGNTGELFF. Filled out from reference TRBV7-2 and TRBJ2-2, the complete variable domain reads GAGVSQSPSNKVTEKGKDVELRCDPISGHTALYWYRQSLGQGLEFLIYFQGNSAPDKSGLPSDRFSAERTGGSVSTLTIQRTQQEDSAVYLCASSRLAGNTGELFFGEGSRLTVL.

In this sample, this clone turned up a few times. The chain has TRBV5-1 and TRBJ2-5; D perhaps matches TRBD1 (5 bases). Germline CDR1 and CDR2: SGHRS and YFSETQ. The CDR3 contains 17 residues. Trimming shortened V by 3 bases and J by 1 base, and 19 bases separated the two germline ends. This chain's CDR3 is CASSSAETDLLQETQYF. In DNA, the CDR3 is TGCGCCAGCAGCTCGGCAGAGACAGACCTGCTCCAAGAGACCCAGTACTTC.

This clone has just a few counts. The CDR3 is CASSRLRDTQYF. CDR3 DNA sequence: TGTGCCAGCAGCCGACTTAGAGATACGCAGTATTTT. The chain employs TRBV7-2 and TRBJ2-3; D is undetermined. This CDR3 comprises 12 residues. The V gene lost 5 bases and the J gene lost 5 bases, with 8 bases spanning the gap. The germline CDR1 and CDR2 sequences are SGHTA and FQGNSA.

This clone has a handful of counts. The chain couples TRBV7-2 to TRBJ2-5, with 10 bases aligning to TRBD2. This CDR3 region has 16 residues. V lost 5 bases, J lost 1 base, and 7 bases stayed unmatched. Germline CDR1 and CDR2: SGHTA and FQGNSA. CDR3 bases: TGTGCCAGCAGCACTACTAGCGGGAACATCCAAGAGACCCAGTACTTC. Protein sequence: CASSTTSGNIQETQYF.

This clone has only a few counts. V usage is TRBV30 and J usage is TRBJ2-1, with 9 bases identical to TRBD1. This CDR3 comprises 15 residues. CDR1 and CDR2 (germline): GTSNPN, SVGIG (reference sequence). Trimming cost V 5 bases and J 10 bases; bases outside gene matches: 15. The CDR3 nucleotides are TGTGCCTGGCACTCCGGGACAGGGCCCTTCCCCGAGCAGTTCTTC. The encoded protein is CAWHSGTGPFPEQFF.

About this clone: Additional DNA sequences in this sample encode the identical CDR3. This chain uses TRBV7-2 with TRBJ2-5; D remains ambiguous. Germline-derived CDR1 and CDR2 are SGHTA and FQGNSA. V gave up 0 bases and J gave up 4 bases, with 3 bases separating them. This CDR3 is built from 12 residues. Here the CDR3 reads CASSLARETQYF. The CDR3, as DNA: TGTGCCAGCAGCTTAGCGAGAGAGACCCAGTACTTC.

J is TRBJ2-2 and V is TRBV30; TRBD1 matches at 7 bases. The V segment lost 4 bases and the J segment 4 bases; nucleotides outside the gene matches: 6. Looked up from germline, CDR1 is GTSNPN and CDR2 is SVGIG (reference sequence). CDR3 length: 14 residues. The CDR3 coding sequence is TGTGCCTGGAAGGGACAGCCAGGCACCGGGGAGCTGTTTTTT. This gives the protein CAWKGQPGTGELFF.

The chain uses TRBV4-2 and TRBJ2-7, with a weak D call TRBD1 (5 bases). With 1 base removed from V and 2 bases from J, the gap between germline ends came to 12 bases. The CDR3 extends over 15 amino acids. In germline, CDR1 is LGHNA, CDR2 YNFKEQ. CDR3 nucleotides: TGTGCCAGCAGCCAAGCATCGACAGCGCCCTACGAGCAGTACTTC. It encodes CASSQASTAPYEQYF.

V gene TRBV19 combines with J gene TRBJ1-4; D unresolved. The CDR3 is 14 residues long. CDR1 is LNHDA, CDR2 SQIVND, per germline (reference sequence). Trimming stripped 3 bases from V and 0 bases from J, with 5 bases between. The CDR3 reads CASSIGATNEKLFF. CDR3 nucleotide sequence: TGTGCCAGTAGTATCGGGGCAACTAATGAAAAACTGTTTTTT.

This clone was counted a few times. The V call is TRBV5-4, the J call TRBJ2-3; 14 nucleotides match TRBD2. The CDR3 is made up of 17 amino acids. CDR1 and CDR2 from the germline V gene are SGHNT and YYREEE (reference sequence). Germline trimming cut 0 bases from V and 6 bases from J; bases unmatched to any gene: 6. CDR3 sequence: CASSLAGTSGSGDTQYF. CDR3 sequence (DNA): TGTGCCAGCAGCTTGGCGGGGACTAGCGGGAGCGGCGATACGCAGTATTTT.

This clone was seen more than once but under ten times. The gene calls are TRBV14 and TRBJ1-1; 12 bases line up with TRBD1. The CDR3 consists of 16 residues. CDR1 SGHDN and CDR2 FVKESK come from the germline V gene. The ends lost 4 bases at V and 3 bases at J; junction bases unmatched: 6. The CDR3 sequence: CASSRGQGAVHTEAFF. The CDR3 coding sequence is TGTGCCAGCAGCCGGGGACAGGGGGCAGTTCACACTGAAGCTTTCTTT.

The rearrangement links TRBV7-2 to TRBJ1-1; D is unresolved. V lost 5 bases and J 3 bases, leaving 10 bases between the germline ends. The CDR3 consists of 13 residues. Germline V gene sequence: CDR1 SGHTA, CDR2 FQGNSA. The CDR3 DNA sequence: TGTGCCAGCAGCCCCCAGGCTTACACTGAAGCTTTCTTT. Protein product: CASSPQAYTEAFF. The complete variable domain, with remaining parts taken from reference TRBV7-2 and TRBJ1-1, reads GAGVSQSPSNKVTEKGKDVELRCDPISGHTALYWYRQSLGQGLEFLIYFQGNSAPDKSGLPSDRFSAERTGGSVSTLTIQRTQQEDSAVYLCASSPQAYTEAFFGQGTRLTVV.

The J gene is TRBJ2-5, the V gene TRBV18; D gene unclear. V was cut by 3 bases and J by 5 bases, with 7 bases left in between. The CDR3 sequence is 12 residues long. The germline V gene has CDR1 KGHSH and CDR2 LQKENI. The CDR3 DNA reads TGTGCCAGCTCACCGGGCGCGGAGACCCAGTACTTC. Translation gives CASSPGAETQYF. Full variable domain (rest looked up from reference TRBV18 and TRBJ2-5): NAGVMQNPRHLVRRRGQEARLRCSPMKGHSHVYWYRQLPEEGLKFMVYLQKENIIDESGMPKERFSAEFPKEGPSILRIQQVVRGDSAAYFCASSPGAETQYFGPGTRLLVL.

This clone was detected only a few times. The genes are TRBV27 and TRBJ2-5, with 7 bases that match TRBD2. The germline gives CDR1 MNHEY, CDR2 SMNVEV (reference sequence). The CDR3 sequence is 15 residues long. The V gene end was trimmed by 4 bases and the J gene end by 7 bases; junction bases not matched to a gene: 12. This CDR3 is CASSSPATSGGTQYF. The CDR3 DNA follows: TGTGCCAGCAGTTCCCCGGCCACCTCGGGGGGGACCCAGTACTTC.

This clone occurred a few times. The genes are TRBV5-6 and TRBJ2-1; TRBD1 might be the D (5 bases). V was shortened by 0 bases and J by 12 bases, with 7 bases between the two germline ends. Per the germline V gene, CDR1 is SGHDT and CDR2 is YYEEEE. The CDR3 extends over 11 amino acids. CDR3 sequence: CASSLEGWQFF. In nucleotides, the CDR3 is TGTGCCAGCAGCTTGGAGGGGTGGCAGTTCTTC.

This clone was found a few times. The V call is TRBV9, the J call TRBJ2-2; D unclear. V was clipped by 0 bases and J by 6 bases, with 18 bases between them. The CDR3 loop spans 17 amino acids. In germline, CDR1 is SGDLS, CDR2 YYNGEE. The CDR3 reads CASSVGSAEGRAGELFF. CDR3 DNA: TGTGCCAGCAGCGTAGGCTCTGCGGAAGGCCGGGCCGGGGAGCTGTTTTTT.

This chain joins TRBV5-1 and TRBJ2-3; 8 nucleotides match TRBD1. This CDR3 contains 15 residues. After removal of 4 bases from V and 0 bases from J, the junction contained 4 bases not matched to a gene. Germline loops: CDR1 SGHRS, CDR2 YFSETQ. The CDR3 protein is CASSPDRASTDTQYF. As DNA, the CDR3 is TGCGCCAGCAGCCCGGACAGGGCTAGCACAGATACGCAGTATTTT.

The chain recombines TRBV18 with TRBJ2-7; 7 positions agree with TRBD1. J gave up 3 bases and V 3 bases, and 5 bases lay outside the gene matches. Germline V lookup: CDR1 KGHSH, CDR2 LQKENI. The CDR3 contains 14 residues. This CDR3 is CASSPVYRGYEQYF. CDR3 DNA: TGTGCCAGCTCACCGGTATACAGGGGCTACGAGCAGTACTTC.

The rearrangement links TRBV9 to TRBJ2-3, with D unclear. The CDR3 has 14 residues. The V gene lost 4 bases and the J gene lost 0 bases, with 9 bases spanning the gap. Per germline, CDR1 SGDLS and CDR2 YYNGEE. This chain's CDR3 is CASSPRGSTDTQYF. Here the CDR3 DNA reads TGTGCCAGCAGCCCCCGTGGCAGCACAGATACGCAGTATTTT.

The rearrangement uses TRBV18 and TRBJ1-1; no definite D call. This CDR3 is built from 12 residues. Trimming removed 2 bases at V and 4 bases at J, with 5 bases between. Germline CDR1 reads KGHSH; CDR2 reads LQKENI. CDR3 DNA sequence: TGTGCCAGCTCACCAGCGGGCACTGAAGCTTTCTTT. This gives the protein CASSPAGTEAFF.

The chain has TRBV18 and TRBJ2-5; TRBD1 matches at 8 bases. Germline V CDR1 and CDR2: KGHSH, LQKENI. The CDR3 runs to 14 residues. The ends lost 4 bases at V and 3 bases at J; junction bases unmatched: 4. The CDR3: CASSLQGAKETQYF. In DNA, the CDR3 is TGTGCCAGCTCACTGCAGGGGGCAAAAGAGACCCAGTACTTC.

This clone was counted between two and nine times. The chain is built from TRBV10-3 and TRBJ2-2, with 8 nucleotides matching TRBD2. The CDR3 spans 14 residues. In germline, CDR1 is ENHRY, CDR2 SYGVKD. The V segment lost 6 bases and the J segment 5 bases; nucleotides outside the gene matches: 5. The CDR3 DNA is TGTGCCATCAGGATCCAGCGGGAGACCGGGGAGCTGTTTTTT. Amino acid sequence: CAIRIQRETGELFF.